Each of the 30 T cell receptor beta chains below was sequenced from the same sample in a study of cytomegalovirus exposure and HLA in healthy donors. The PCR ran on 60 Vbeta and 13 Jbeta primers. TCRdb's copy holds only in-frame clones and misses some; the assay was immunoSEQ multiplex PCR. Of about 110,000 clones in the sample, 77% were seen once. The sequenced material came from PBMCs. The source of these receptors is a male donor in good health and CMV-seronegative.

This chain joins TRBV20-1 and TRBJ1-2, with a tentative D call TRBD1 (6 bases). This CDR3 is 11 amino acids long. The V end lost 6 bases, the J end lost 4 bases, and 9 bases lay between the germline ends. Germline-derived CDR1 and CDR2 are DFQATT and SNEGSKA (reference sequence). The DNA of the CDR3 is TGCAGTGCGTACAGGGTCTATGGCTACACCTTC. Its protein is CSAYRVYGYTF.

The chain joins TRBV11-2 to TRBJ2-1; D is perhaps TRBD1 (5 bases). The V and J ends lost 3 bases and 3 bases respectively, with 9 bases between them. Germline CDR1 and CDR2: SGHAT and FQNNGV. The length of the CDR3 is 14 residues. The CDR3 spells CASSFQGLYNEQFF. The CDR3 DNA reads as TGTGCCAGCAGCTTTCAGGGTCTCTACAATGAGCAGTTCTTC.

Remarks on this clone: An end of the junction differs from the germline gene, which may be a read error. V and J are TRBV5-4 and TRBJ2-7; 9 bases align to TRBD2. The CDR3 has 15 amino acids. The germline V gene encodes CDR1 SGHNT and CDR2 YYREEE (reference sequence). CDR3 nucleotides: TGTGCCAGCAGCTTGGGACTAGCGGCCTCCTGCGAGCAGTACTTC. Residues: CASSLGLAASCEQYF.

The CDR3, as DNA: TGTGCCAGCAGCCAAGATTGGGGCGACGAGCAGTACTTC. Its protein product is CASSQDWGDEQYF. V and J are TRBV4-2 and TRBJ2-7, with D tentatively TRBD1 (5 bases). The CDR3 is made up of 13 amino acids. V lost 0 bases to trimming and J lost 5 bases, with 8 bases between them. Germline V gives CDR1 LGHNA, CDR2 YNFKEQ.

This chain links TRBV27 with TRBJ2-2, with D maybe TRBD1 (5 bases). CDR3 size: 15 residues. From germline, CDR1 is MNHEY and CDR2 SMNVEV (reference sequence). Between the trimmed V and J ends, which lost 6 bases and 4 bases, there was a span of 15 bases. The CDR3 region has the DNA TGTGCCAGCAGCTCCGACAGCCGTAGCACCGGGGAGCTGTTTTTT. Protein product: CASSSDSRSTGELFF.

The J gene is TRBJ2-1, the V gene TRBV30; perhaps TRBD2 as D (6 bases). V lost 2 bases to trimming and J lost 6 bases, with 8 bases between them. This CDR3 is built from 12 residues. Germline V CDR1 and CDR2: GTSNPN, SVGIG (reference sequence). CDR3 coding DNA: TGTGCCTGGAGTCACGGGGGCAATGAGCAGTTCTTC. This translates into CAWSHGGNEQFF.

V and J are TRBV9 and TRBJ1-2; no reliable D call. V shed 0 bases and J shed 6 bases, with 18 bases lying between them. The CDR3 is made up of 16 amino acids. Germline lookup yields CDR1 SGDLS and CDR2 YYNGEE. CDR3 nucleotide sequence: TGTGCCAGCAGCGTAGCTAGCCTCCCCCCGGGAAATGGCTACACCTTC. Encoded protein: CASSVASLPPGNGYTF.

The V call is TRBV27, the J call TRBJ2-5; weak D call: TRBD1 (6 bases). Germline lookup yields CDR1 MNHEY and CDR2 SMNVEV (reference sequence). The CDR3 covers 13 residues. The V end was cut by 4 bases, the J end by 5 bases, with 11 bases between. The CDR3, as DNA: TGTGCCAGCAGTTCCACAGGGCTGGAGACCCAGTACTTC. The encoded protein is CASSSTGLETQYF.

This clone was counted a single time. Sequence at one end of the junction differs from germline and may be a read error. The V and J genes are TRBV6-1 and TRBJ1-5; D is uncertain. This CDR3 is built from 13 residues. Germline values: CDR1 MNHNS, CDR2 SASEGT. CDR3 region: CAGSEEDPQPQHF. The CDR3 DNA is TGTGCCGGCAGTGAGGAGGACCCTCAGCCCCAGCATTTT.

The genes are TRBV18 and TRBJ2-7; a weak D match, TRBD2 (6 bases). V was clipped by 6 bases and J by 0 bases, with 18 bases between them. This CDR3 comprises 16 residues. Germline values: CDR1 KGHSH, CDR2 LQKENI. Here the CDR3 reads CASSPSGGISSYEQYF. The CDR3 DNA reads TGTGCCAGCTCCCCGTCCGGAGGGATCAGCTCCTACGAGCAGTACTTC.

CDR3 amino acids: CASSLPRGADTQYF. The CDR3 nucleotides read TGTGCCAGCAGCTTACCCAGGGGGGCAGATACGCAGTATTTT. The chain carries TRBV7-9 and TRBJ2-3; a possible D gene is TRBD1 (7 bases). The length of the CDR3 is 14 residues. The V end lost 2 bases, the J end lost 4 bases, and 10 bases lay between the germline ends. Germline V gene lookup returns CDR1 SEHNR and CDR2 FQNEAQ (reference sequence).

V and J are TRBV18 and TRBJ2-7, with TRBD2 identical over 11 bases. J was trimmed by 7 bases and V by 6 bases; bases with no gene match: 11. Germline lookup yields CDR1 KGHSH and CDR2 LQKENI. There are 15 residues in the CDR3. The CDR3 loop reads CASSATSGRGWEQYF. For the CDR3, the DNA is TGTGCCAGCTCGGCCACTAGCGGGAGAGGGTGGGAGCAGTACTTC.

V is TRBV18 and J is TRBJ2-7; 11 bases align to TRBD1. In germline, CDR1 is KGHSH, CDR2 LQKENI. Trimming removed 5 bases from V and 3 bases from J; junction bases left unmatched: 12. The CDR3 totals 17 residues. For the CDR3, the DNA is TGTGCCAGCTCAAAGGAAACCGGGACAGGGGGATTCTACGAGCAGTACTTC. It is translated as CASSKETGTGGFYEQYF.

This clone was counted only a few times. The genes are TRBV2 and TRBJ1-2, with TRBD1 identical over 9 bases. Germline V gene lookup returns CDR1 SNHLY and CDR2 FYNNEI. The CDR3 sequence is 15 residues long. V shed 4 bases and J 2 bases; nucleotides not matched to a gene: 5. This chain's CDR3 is CASSVIGTGNYGYTF. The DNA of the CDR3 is TGTGCCAGCAGTGTTATAGGGACAGGGAACTATGGCTACACCTTC.

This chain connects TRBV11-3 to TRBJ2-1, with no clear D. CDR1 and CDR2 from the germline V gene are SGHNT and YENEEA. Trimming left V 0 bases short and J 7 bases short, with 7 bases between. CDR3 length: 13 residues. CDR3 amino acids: CASSLDSGNEQFF. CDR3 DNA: TGTGCCAGCAGCTTAGATTCCGGGAATGAGCAGTTCTTC.

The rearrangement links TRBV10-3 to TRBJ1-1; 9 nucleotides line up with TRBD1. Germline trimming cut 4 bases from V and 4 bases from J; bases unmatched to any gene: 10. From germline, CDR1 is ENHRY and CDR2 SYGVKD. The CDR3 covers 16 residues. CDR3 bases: TGTGCCATCAGTGTCACGACTCGACAGGGGGTCACTGAAGCTTTCTTT. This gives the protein CAISVTTRQGVTEAFF.

DNA of the CDR3: TGTGCCAGCAGTTTGGGTACAGGGAGAGCTAATGAAAAACTGTTTTTT. It specifies CASSLGTGRANEKLFF. The V gene is TRBV27, the J gene TRBJ1-4, with TRBD1 as a possible D gene (6 bases). V lost 3 bases, J lost 3 bases, and 14 bases lay in between. Germline CDR1 reads MNHEY; CDR2 reads SMNVEV (reference sequence). The CDR3 length is 16 residues.

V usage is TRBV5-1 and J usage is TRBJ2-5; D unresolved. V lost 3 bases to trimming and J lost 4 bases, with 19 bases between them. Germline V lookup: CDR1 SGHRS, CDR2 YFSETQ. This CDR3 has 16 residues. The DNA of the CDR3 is TGCGCCAGCAGCTCAGGTTTGCTGTCGCTCGGAGAGACCCAGTACTTC. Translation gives CASSSGLLSLGETQYF.

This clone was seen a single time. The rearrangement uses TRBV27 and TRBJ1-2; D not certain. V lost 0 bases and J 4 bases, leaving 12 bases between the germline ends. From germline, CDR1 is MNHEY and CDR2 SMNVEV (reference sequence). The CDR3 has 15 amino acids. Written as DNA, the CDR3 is TGTGCCAGCAGTTTATCGCACAGTCGCTTCTATGGCTACACCTTC. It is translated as CASSLSHSRFYGYTF.

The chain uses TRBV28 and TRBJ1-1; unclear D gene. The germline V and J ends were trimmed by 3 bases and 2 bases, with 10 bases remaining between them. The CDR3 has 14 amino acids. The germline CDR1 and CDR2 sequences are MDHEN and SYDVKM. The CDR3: CASSLPQANTEAFF. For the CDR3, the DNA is TGTGCCAGCAGTTTGCCCCAAGCAAACACTGAAGCTTTCTTT.

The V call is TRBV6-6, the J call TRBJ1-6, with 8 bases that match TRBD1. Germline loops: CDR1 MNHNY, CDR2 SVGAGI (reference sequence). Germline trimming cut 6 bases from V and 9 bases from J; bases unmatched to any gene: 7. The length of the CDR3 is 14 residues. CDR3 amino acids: CASSSTGEGSPLHF. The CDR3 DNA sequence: TGTGCCAGCAGCTCGACAGGGGAAGGTTCACCCCTCCACTTT.

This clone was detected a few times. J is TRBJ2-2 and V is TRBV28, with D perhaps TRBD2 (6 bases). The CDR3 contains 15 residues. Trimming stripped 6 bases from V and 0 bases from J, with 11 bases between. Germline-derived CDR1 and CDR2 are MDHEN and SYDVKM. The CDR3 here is CASSIGSSNTGELFF. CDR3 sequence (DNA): TGTGCCAGCAGCATCGGGAGTTCGAACACCGGGGAGCTGTTTTTT.

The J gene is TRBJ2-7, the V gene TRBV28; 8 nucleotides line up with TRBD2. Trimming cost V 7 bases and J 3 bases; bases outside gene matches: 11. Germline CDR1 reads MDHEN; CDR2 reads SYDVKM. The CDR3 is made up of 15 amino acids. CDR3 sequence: CASTGRGGRSYEQYF. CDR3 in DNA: TGTGCCAGCACAGGCCGGGGGGGGCGCAGCTACGAGCAGTACTTC.

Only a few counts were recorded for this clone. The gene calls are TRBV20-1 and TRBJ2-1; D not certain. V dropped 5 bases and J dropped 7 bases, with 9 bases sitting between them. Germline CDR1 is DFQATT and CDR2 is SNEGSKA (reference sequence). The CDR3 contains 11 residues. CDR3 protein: CSAPLLNEQFF. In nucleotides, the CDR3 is TGCAGTGCTCCTCTACTGAATGAGCAGTTCTTC.

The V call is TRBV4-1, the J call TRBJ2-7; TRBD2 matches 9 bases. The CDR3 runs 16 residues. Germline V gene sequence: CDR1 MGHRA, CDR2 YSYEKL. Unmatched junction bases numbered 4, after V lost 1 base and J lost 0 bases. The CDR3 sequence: CASSQVSSGNSYEQYF. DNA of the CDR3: TGCGCCAGCAGCCAAGTTTCTAGCGGGAACTCCTACGAGCAGTACTTC.

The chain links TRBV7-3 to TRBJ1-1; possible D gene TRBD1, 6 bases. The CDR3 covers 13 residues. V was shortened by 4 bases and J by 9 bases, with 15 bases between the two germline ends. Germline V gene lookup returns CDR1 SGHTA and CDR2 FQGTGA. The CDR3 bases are TGTGCCAGCAGCTCGGACAGCGCAACTAAAGCTTTCTTT. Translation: CASSSDSATKAFF.

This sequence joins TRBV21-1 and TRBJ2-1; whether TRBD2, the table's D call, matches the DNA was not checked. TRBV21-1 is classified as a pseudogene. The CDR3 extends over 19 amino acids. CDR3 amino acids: CASSKDTSNSSSSYNEQFF. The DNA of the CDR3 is TGTGCCAGCAGCAAAGATACTAGTAACTCCTCATCCTCCTACAATGAGCAGTTCTTC.

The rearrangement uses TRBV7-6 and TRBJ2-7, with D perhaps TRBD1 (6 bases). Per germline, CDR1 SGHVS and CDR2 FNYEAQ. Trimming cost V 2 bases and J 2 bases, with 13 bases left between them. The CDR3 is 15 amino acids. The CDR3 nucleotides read TGTGCCAGCAGCTTAACGGACAGCCGTGCCTACGAGCAGTACTTC. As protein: CASSLTDSRAYEQYF.

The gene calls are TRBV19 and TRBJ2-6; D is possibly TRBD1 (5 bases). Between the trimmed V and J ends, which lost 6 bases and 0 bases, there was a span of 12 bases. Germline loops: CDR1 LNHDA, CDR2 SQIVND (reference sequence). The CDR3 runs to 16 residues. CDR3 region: CASRNTGVSGANVLTF. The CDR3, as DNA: TGTGCCAGTAGAAATACAGGCGTCTCTGGGGCCAACGTCCTGACTTTC. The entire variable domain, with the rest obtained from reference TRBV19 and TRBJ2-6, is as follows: DGGITQSPKYLFRKEGQNVTLSCEQNLNHDAMYWYRQDPGQGLRLIYYSQIVNDFQKGDIAEGYSVSREKKESFPLTVTSAQKNPTAFYLCASRNTGVSGANVLTFGAGSRLTVL.

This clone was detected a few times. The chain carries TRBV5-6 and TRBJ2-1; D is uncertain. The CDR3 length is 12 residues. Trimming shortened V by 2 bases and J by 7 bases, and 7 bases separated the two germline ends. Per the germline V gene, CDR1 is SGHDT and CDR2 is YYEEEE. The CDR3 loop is CASSFPRNEQFF. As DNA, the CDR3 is TGTGCCAGCAGCTTCCCTAGGAATGAGCAGTTCTTC. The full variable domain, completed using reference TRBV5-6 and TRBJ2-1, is DAGVTQSPTHLIKTRGQQVTLRCSPKSGHDTVSWYQQALGQGPQFIFQYYEEEERQRGNFPDRFSGHQFPNYSSELNVNALLLGDSALYLCASSFPRNEQFFGPGTRLTVL.